The 13 T cell receptor beta chains reported below all come from one sample, sequenced in a study of T cell responses to AZD1222 COVID-19 vaccine. Libraries were prepared by immunoSEQ multiplex PCR; TCRdb keeps only in-frame clonotypes and omits some of them. The sample consists of fewer than 110,000 clones, 90% to 95% of them appearing once. The input for sequencing was peripheral blood, taken 28 days after the second AZD1222 dose. The receptors were gathered from an adult who received the AZD1222 COVID-19 vaccine.

The genes are TRBV28 and TRBJ2-3; the D is unclear. This CDR3 contains 13 residues. V lost 10 bases, J lost 5 bases, and 16 bases lay in between. Germline values: CDR1 MDHEN, CDR2 SYDVKM. The CDR3 nucleotides are TGTGCCACCCTCGGACGGTCTCGAGATACGCAGTATTTT. As protein: CATLGRSRDTQYF.

V is TRBV27 and J is TRBJ2-7; TRBD2 matches 13 bases. Germline CDR1 and CDR2: MNHEY and SMNVEV (reference sequence). With 6 bases clipped from V and 7 bases from J, the junction kept 6 bases outside the gene matches. The CDR3 runs to 14 residues. CDR3 coding DNA: TGTGCCAGCAGCCCGGGACTAGCGGGGTGGGAGCAGTACTTC. Encoded protein: CASSPGLAGWEQYF.

The chain recombines TRBV9 with TRBJ1-2, with TRBD1 as a possible D gene (5 bases). The CDR3 consists of 14 residues. V was trimmed by 1 base and J by 6 bases, leaving 13 bases between them. Per germline, CDR1 SGDLS and CDR2 YYNGEE. The CDR3 nucleotides are TGTGCCAGCAGCGTAACAGGTTCGTTCCATGGCTACACCTTC. Protein sequence: CASSVTGSFHGYTF.

The chain recombines TRBV30 with TRBJ1-5; no reliable D call. The CDR3 loop spans 13 amino acids. The V gene lost 1 base and the J gene lost 7 bases, with 11 bases spanning the gap. Looked up from germline, CDR1 is GTSNPN and CDR2 is SVGIG (reference sequence). Here the CDR3 DNA reads TGTGCCTGGAGTGCGGACCCAAAACAGCCCCAGCATTTT. Translated, it gives CAWSADPKQPQHF.

The chain uses TRBV7-9 and TRBJ1-3, with D possibly matching TRBD1 (5 bases). V gave up 11 bases and J gave up 4 bases, with 9 bases separating them. CDR1 is SEHNR and CDR2 is FQNEAQ in the germline V gene (reference sequence). This CDR3 spans 11 amino acids. The CDR3 DNA reads as TGTGCCGCGGGGGGAGGAAACACCATATATTTT. Its translation: CAAGGGNTIYF.

This sequence joins TRBV28 and TRBJ1-6; 10 bases map to TRBD1. With V trimmed by 6 bases and J by 7 bases, 6 bases remained unmatched. In germline, CDR1 is MDHEN, CDR2 SYDVKM. The CDR3 has 15 amino acids. CDR3 sequence: CASRPPGQGNSPLHF. Here the CDR3 DNA reads TGTGCCAGCAGACCGCCGGGACAGGGGAATTCACCCCTCCACTTT.

This sequence joins TRBV18 and TRBJ2-5; 10 nucleotides match TRBD1. Trimming took 3 bases from V and 2 from J; bases not matched to a gene: 3. This CDR3 region has 15 residues. The germline V gene encodes CDR1 KGHSH and CDR2 LQKENI. This CDR3 is CASSPDRGAQETQYF. CDR3 DNA sequence: TGTGCCAGCTCACCGGACAGGGGGGCACAAGAGACCCAGTACTTC. Based on the CDR3 plus reference TRBV18 and TRBJ2-5, the full variable domain is NAGVMQNPRHLVRRRGQEARLRCSPMKGHSHVYWYRQLPEEGLKFMVYLQKENIIDESGMPKERFSAEFPKEGPSILRIQQVVRGDSAAYFCASSPDRGAQETQYFGPGTRLLVL.

This sequence joins TRBV5-6 and TRBJ2-1; TRBD2 might be the D (6 bases). This CDR3 region has 16 residues. The germline V gene encodes CDR1 SGHDT and CDR2 YYEEEE. The ends were cut back, 4 bases at V and 6 bases at J, with 20 bases in the middle. The CDR3 region is CASSPVGTSGFNEQFF. CDR3 coding DNA: TGTGCCAGCAGCCCGGTCGGGACTTCGGGTTTCAATGAGCAGTTCTTC.

The genes are TRBV2 and TRBJ1-3; D uncertain. The germline V gene has CDR1 SNHLY and CDR2 FYNNEI. Trimming took 2 bases from V and 0 from J, leaving 11 bases between them. This CDR3 comprises 16 residues. CDR3 bases: TGTGCCAGCAGTGAACGGTGGCTGAGCTCTGGAAACACCATATATTTT. This encodes CASSERWLSSGNTIYF.

J is TRBJ2-7 and V is TRBV11-2; D remains ambiguous. The CDR3 runs to 15 residues. Germline lookup yields CDR1 SGHAT and CDR2 FQNNGV. Trimming pared 0 bases from V and 0 bases from J, leaving 9 bases between. The CDR3 loop reads CASSLEPLSSYEQYF. The CDR3 DNA is TGTGCCAGCAGCTTAGAGCCTCTCAGCTCCTACGAGCAGTACTTC.

The rearrangement joins TRBV3-1 (or the pseudogene TRBV3-2) to TRBJ1-1, with 8 bases aligning to TRBD1. Unmatched junction bases numbered 6, after V lost 0 bases and J lost 0 bases. Germline lookup yields CDR1 LGHDT and CDR2 YNNKEL (reference sequence). The CDR3 extends over 17 amino acids. The DNA of the CDR3 is TGTGCCAGCAGCCAAGAATGGACAGGGTCCTTGAACACTGAAGCTTTCTTT. Its translation is CASSQEWTGSLNTEAFF.

The V call is TRBV27, the J call TRBJ2-7; 12 bases match TRBD1. The V gene's germline CDR1 is MNHEY and CDR2 SMNVEV (reference sequence). This CDR3 is 16 amino acids long. The trim removed 0 bases at V and 5 bases at J, leaving 5 bases unmatched. The CDR3 is CASSLSAGTGGNEQYF. The CDR3 DNA follows: TGTGCCAGCAGTTTATCGGCCGGGACAGGGGGCAACGAGCAGTACTTC.

V and J are TRBV6-5 and TRBJ2-7; no clear D. CDR1 and CDR2 from the germline V gene are MNHEY and SVGAGI. Trimming left V 5 bases short and J 5 bases short, with 10 bases between. The CDR3 loop spans 12 amino acids. The CDR3 DNA follows: TGTGCCAGCAGTCAGACTGAGGACGAGCAGTACTTC. Its translation: CASSQTEDEQYF.